The 6 T cell receptor beta chains below all came from one sample that was sequenced in a study of T cell repertoires in cytomegalovirus infection. These TCRs' antigens remain unknown. Via MiXCR, TCRdb re-called the reads, giving one row per CDR3 protein. The table has about 920,000 distinct CDR3 sequences, around 29% seen once; the top ten hold 11% to 15%. This sample comprised cultured CD8+ T cells from PBMCs, obtained from culture after CMV antigen stimulation. These receptors all come from a human donor in good health (CMV status not recorded). Some clones in this sample may be carry-over from other donors' samples.

This chain connects TRBV4-3 to TRBJ2-5; TRBD2 matches at 11 bases. The CDR3 runs to 16 residues. V was pared by 3 bases and J by 5 bases, with 8 bases of the junction left unmatched. Germline V gene lookup returns CDR1 LGHNA and CDR2 YSLEER. The DNA of the CDR3 is TGCGCCAGCAGCCACGTAGCGGGGGGGATTTTGGAGACCCAGTACTTC. Residues: CASSHVAGGILETQYF.

At least ten counts were recorded for this clonotype. The rearrangement links TRBV12-3 or TRBV12-4 to TRBJ2-2; 7 positions agree with TRBD2. V lost 5 bases and J lost 1; bases outside the gene matches: 4. This CDR3 region has 15 residues. The CDR3 is CASSRLAMNTGELFF. The CDR3 DNA reads as TGTGCCAGCAGTCGACTAGCTATGAACACCGGGGAGCTGTTTTTT.

This clonotype was seen more than once but under ten times. This rearrangement joins TRBV7-9 to TRBJ1-2; maybe TRBD1 (6 bases). CDR1 is SEHNR and CDR2 is FQNEAQ in the germline V gene (reference sequence). The CDR3 covers 15 residues. V lost 5 bases to trimming and J lost 0 bases, with 13 bases between them. CDR3 coding DNA: TGTGCCAGCAGCCCGGACAGTCAAGCTAACTATGGCTACACCTTC. The encoded protein is CASSPDSQANYGYTF. The full variable domain, in which reference TRBV7-9 and TRBJ1-2 provide the parts outside the CDR3, is DTGVSQNPRHKITKRGQNVTFRCDPISEHNRLYWYRQTLGQGPEFLTYFQNEAQLEKSRLLSDRFSAERPKGSFSTLEIQRTEQGDSAMYLCASSPDSQANYGYTFGSGTRLTVV.

This clonotype has a handful of counts. The chain carries TRBV3-1 and TRBJ2-1, with D tentatively TRBD1 (5 bases). Germline CDR1 and CDR2: LGHDT and YNNKEL (reference sequence). The CDR3 is 14 residues long. The V end lost 4 bases, the J end lost 7 bases, and 14 bases lay between the germline ends. The CDR3 nucleotides are TGTGCCAGCAGCCCCACAGGACGGGTGAATGAGCAGTTCTTC. Translated, it gives CASSPTGRVNEQFF.

The gene calls are TRBV7-8 and TRBJ1-2; TRBD1 agrees at 7 bases. The length of the CDR3 is 16 residues. In germline, CDR1 is SGHVS, CDR2 FQNEAQ. Germline trimming cut 1 base from V and 4 bases from J; bases unmatched to any gene: 9. In DNA, the CDR3 is TGTGCCAGCAGCTTAGACCGACAGGGTCCTACCTATGGCTACACCTTC. Translated: CASSLDRQGPTYGYTF.

Details on this clonotype: A much larger clone differs by one base, so this may be a read error. The genes are TRBV7-8 and TRBJ2-3; D is possibly TRBD1 (5 bases). CDR1 SGHVS and CDR2 FQNEAQ come from the germline V gene. The CDR3 totals 14 residues. CDR3 region: CASRSHLSTATQYF. CDR3 nucleotide sequence: TGTGCCAGCAGATCCCACCTTTCGACAGCTACGCAGTATTTT.